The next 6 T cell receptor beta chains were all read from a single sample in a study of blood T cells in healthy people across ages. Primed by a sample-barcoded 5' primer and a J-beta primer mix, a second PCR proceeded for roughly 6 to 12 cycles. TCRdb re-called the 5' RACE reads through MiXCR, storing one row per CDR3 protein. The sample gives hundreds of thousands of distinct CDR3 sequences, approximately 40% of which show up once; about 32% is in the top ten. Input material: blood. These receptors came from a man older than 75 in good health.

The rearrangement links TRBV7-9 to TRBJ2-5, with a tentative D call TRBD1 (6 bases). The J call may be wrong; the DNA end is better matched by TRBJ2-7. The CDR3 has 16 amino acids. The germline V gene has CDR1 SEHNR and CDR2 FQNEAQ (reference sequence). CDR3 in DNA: TGTGCCAGCAGTGACCCCACCGACAGGAATGTTCGCGAGCAGTACTTC. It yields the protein CASSDPTDRNVREQYF.

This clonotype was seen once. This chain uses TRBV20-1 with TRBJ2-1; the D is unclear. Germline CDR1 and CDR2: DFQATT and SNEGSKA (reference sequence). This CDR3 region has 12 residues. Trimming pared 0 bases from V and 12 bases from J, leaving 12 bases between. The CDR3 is CSARDWAPRQFF. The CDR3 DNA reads TGCAGTGCTAGAGATTGGGCTCCCCGGCAGTTCTTC.

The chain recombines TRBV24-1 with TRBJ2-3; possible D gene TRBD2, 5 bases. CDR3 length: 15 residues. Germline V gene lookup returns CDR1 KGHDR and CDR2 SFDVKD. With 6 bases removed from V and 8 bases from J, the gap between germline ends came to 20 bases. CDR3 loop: CATSSLDSPVGTQYF. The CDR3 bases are TGTGCCACCAGTTCCTTGGACTCCCCTGTGGGTACGCAGTATTTT.

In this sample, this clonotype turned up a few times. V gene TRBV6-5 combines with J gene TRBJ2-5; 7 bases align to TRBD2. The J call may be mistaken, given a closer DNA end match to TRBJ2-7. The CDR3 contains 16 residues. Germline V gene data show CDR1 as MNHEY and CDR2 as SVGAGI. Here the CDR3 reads CASSSSNTGTTREQYF. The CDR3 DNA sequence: TGTGCCAGCAGTTCCTCGAATACCGGGACTACACGCGAGCAGTACTTC.

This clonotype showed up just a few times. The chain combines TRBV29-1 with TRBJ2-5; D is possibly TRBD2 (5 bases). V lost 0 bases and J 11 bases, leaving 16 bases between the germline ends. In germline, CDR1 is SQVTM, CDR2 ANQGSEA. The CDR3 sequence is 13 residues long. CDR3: CSVEEGPGNEQYF. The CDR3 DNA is TGCAGCGTTGAAGAAGGCCCGGGAAATGAGCAGTACTTC.

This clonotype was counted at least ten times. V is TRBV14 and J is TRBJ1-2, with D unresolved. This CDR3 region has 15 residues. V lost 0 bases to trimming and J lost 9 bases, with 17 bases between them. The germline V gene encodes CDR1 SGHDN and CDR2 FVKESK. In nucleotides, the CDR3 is TGTGCCAGCAGCCAAGAAGCCAGGCGGGTCGATCGCTACACCTTC. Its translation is CASSQEARRVDRYTF.